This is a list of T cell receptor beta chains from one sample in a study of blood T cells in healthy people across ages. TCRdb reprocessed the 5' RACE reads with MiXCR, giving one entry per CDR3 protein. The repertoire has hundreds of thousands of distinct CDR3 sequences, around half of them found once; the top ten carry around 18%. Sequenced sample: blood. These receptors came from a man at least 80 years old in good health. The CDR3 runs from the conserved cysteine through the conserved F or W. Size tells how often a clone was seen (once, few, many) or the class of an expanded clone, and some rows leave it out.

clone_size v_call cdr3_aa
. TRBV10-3 CAIGEQQYTDTQYF
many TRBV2 CASRAGGTDTQYF
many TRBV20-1 CSAMTSGAYEQYF
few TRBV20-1 CSAKPPSGFGSSPLHF
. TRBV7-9 CASSLARGGSSYNEQYF
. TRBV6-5 CASTATGYGYTF
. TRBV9 CATGTGEKLFF
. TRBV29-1 CSVNRGNEQYF
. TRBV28 CASSNTGSHEQFF
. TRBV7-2 CASGYSGTTSYEQYF
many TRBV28 CASSFSLAGLTYEQYF
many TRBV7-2 CASSLDLRVKTQYF
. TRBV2 CASPTGGYGYTF
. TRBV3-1 CASSRGNRDQPQHF
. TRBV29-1 CSVVGAGNNEQYF
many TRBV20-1 CSARDARGYYGYTF
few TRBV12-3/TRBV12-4 CASSLALRTDPQYF
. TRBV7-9 CASSLGAGVVETQYF
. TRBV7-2 CASSPPTSSIDEQFF
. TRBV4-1 CASSQGLQTGTAHNEQFF
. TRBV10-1 CAILAGGNEQFF
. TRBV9 CASSRLAVKLETQYF
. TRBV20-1 CSAGTGYMVNTEAFF
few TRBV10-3 CAISEGQGGNEQFF
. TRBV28 CASSTGQGRPSETQYF
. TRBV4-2 CASSQLRAQGAFF
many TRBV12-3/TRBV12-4 CASSRSANYGYTF
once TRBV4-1 CASSQVSGGLYNEQFF
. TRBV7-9 CASSLAAGGNYGYTF
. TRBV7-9 CASSLAEGELFF
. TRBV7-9 CASSLATGAGETQYF
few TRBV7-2 CASSLPAFTDTQYF
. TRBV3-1 CASSQGRDANEQYF
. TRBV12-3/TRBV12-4 CASSRLVAESADTQYF
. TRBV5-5 CASSLGGSGSPPYNEQYF
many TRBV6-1 CASSGTGGMSQPQHF
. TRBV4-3 CASSQPGSRNYGYTF
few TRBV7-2 CASSFRTGPYEQYF
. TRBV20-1 CSASGLAGEVSFRGEQYF
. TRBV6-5 CASRRRRTGDLYGYTF